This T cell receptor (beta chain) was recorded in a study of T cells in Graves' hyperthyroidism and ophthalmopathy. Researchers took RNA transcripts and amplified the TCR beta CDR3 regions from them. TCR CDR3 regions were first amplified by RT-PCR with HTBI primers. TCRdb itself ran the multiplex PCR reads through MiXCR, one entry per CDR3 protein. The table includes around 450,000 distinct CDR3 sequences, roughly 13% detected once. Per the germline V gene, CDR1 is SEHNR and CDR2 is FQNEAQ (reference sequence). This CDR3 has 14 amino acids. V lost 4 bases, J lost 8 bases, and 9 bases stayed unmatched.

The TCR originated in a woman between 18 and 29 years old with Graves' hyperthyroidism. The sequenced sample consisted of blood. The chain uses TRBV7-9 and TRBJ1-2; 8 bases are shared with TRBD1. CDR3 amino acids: CASSSPDRVEGYTF. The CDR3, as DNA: TGTGCCAGCAGCTCCCCGGACAGGGTGGAGGGCTACACCTTC.